A selection of T cell receptor beta chains follows, all from one sample in a study of blood T cell repertoires in COVID-19. Using immunoSEQ multiplex PCR, the repertoire was profiled, and TCRdb retains in-frame clones only, with some absent. The data hold approximately 440,000 clones, with around 88% observed a single time. Sequencing input: peripheral blood. The origin of the receptors is a woman aged 50 to 60 with COVID-19, enrolled during active disease. Both conserved end residues are part of each CDR3.

cdr3_aa: CASSFMGGAGYGYTF; v_call: TRBV28; cdr3_length: 15
cdr3_aa: CASSLTGGAGEQYF; v_call: TRBV27; cdr3_length: 14
cdr3_aa: CASSEARMGQGGRQPQHF; v_call: TRBV6-1; cdr3_length: 18
cdr3_aa: CASSFGGAFF; v_call: TRBV12-3/TRBV12-4; cdr3_length: 10
cdr3_aa: CASRGTGYSYGYTF; v_call: TRBV2; cdr3_length: 14
cdr3_aa: CASSTVGGAHGYTF; v_call: TRBV28; cdr3_length: 14
cdr3_aa: CASSSGTGVTDTQYF; v_call: TRBV27; cdr3_length: 15
cdr3_aa: CASSQGPPVGAYEQYF; v_call: TRBV4-1; cdr3_length: 16
cdr3_aa: CASSDSHRGNTGELFF; v_call: TRBV6-4; cdr3_length: 16
cdr3_aa: CASSQEGGAGVDTQYF; v_call: TRBV4-2; cdr3_length: 16
cdr3_aa: CASSQPRVGGPYEQYF; v_call: TRBV4-1; cdr3_length: 16